Following are 3 T cell receptor beta chains from one sample sequenced in a study of shared clonotypes between healthy human individuals. Using immunoSEQ multiplex PCR, the repertoire was profiled, and TCRdb retains in-frame clones only, with some absent. The sample carries about 1 million clones, about 76% recorded once. The sequenced sample was memory CD4+ T cells sorted from blood. Subset noted: CD45RA-negative fraction. Receptor source: a man younger than 30 in good health.

The V call is TRBV18, the J call TRBJ1-1; TRBD1 matches at 7 bases. The CDR3 loop spans 14 amino acids. Germline values: CDR1 KGHSH, CDR2 LQKENI. The ends lost 3 bases at V and 4 bases at J; junction bases unmatched: 5. In DNA form, the CDR3 reads TGTGCCAGCTCACCTCTGACAGGGCCCACTGAAGCTTTCTTT. Translation gives CASSPLTGPTEAFF.

The V call is TRBV7-2, the J call TRBJ1-2; D not certain. Trimming cost V 3 bases and J 3 bases, with 11 bases left between them. Germline V gives CDR1 SGHTA, CDR2 FQGNSA. This CDR3 is 14 amino acids long. The DNA for the CDR3 is TGTGCCAGCAGCTTTGATGGCGGTGACTATGGCTACACCTTC. This gives the protein CASSFDGGDYGYTF.

The chain links TRBV9 to TRBJ2-5, with 7 nucleotides matching TRBD2. In germline, CDR1 is SGDLS, CDR2 YYNGEE. The CDR3 runs 14 residues. With V trimmed by 6 bases and J by 5 bases, 10 bases remained unmatched. The CDR3 DNA follows: TGTGCCAGCACCCCGGGAGGAGGGATTGAGACCCAGTACTTC. This gives the protein CASTPGGGIETQYF.